The 18 T cell receptor beta chains in this list originate from one sample, sequenced in a study of blood T cell repertoires in COVID-19. Libraries were prepared by immunoSEQ multiplex PCR; TCRdb keeps only in-frame clonotypes and omits some of them. The sample yields approximately 250,000 clones, roughly four fifths seen once. Sequenced: peripheral blood. These receptors all come from a woman aged 45-59 years with acute or convalescent COVID-19.

This clone was counted a few times. The J gene is TRBJ2-2, the V gene TRBV4-1; no firm D call. Looked up from germline, CDR1 is MGHRA and CDR2 is YSYEKL. The CDR3 is made up of 16 amino acids. Deletions cut 1 base from V and 1 base from J, with 10 bases between. CDR3 in amino acids: CASSQGADLNTGELFF. CDR3 nucleotide sequence: TGCGCCAGCAGCCAAGGGGCAGACCTGAACACCGGGGAGCTGTTTTTT.

V and J are TRBV21-1 and TRBJ2-7; TRBD2, as called in the table, went unchecked against the DNA. TRBV21-1 is recorded as a pseudogene. The CDR3 contains 15 residues. CDR3 amino acids: CASSIKRRGYYEQYF. The CDR3 DNA follows: TGTGCCAGCAGCATAAAAAGACGGGGGTACTACGAGCAGTACTTC.

This clone was observed a handful of times. This chain joins TRBV6-5 and TRBJ2-2; 8 positions match TRBD2. CDR1 is MNHEY, CDR2 SVGAGI, per germline. The J segment lost 0 bases and the V segment lost 6 bases, leaving 3 bases of the junction unmatched. This CDR3 comprises 15 residues. CDR3 region: CASRAGGTNTGELFF. The CDR3 nucleotides read TGTGCCAGCAGGGCGGGAGGCACGAACACCGGGGAGCTGTTTTTT.

V usage is TRBV5-1 and J usage is TRBJ2-1; 7 bases match TRBD2. V dropped 1 base and J dropped 6; count of bases not matched to a gene: 16. This CDR3 region has 18 residues. Germline assignment: CDR1 SGHRS and CDR2 YFSETQ. The CDR3 spells CASSLSPSSGNTFNEQFF. The CDR3 nucleotides are TGCGCCAGCAGCTTGTCCCCAAGCAGCGGGAACACATTCAATGAGCAGTTCTTC. The full variable domain, completed using reference TRBV5-1 and TRBJ2-1, is KAGVTQTPRYLIKTRGQQVTLSCSPISGHRSVSWYQQTPGQGLQFLFEYFSETQRNKGNFPGRFSGRQFSNSRSEMNVSTLELGDSALYLCASSLSPSSGNTFNEQFFGPGTRLTVL.

This clone was detected only once. The chain carries TRBV6-5 and TRBJ2-3, with D possibly matching TRBD1 (6 bases). With 4 bases removed from V and 3 bases from J, the gap between germline ends came to 17 bases. The CDR3 is made up of 16 amino acids. Germline V CDR1 and CDR2: MNHEY, SVGAGI. CDR3 in DNA: TGTGCCAGCAGTTTATGGACAGCTCCGGTGACAGATACGCAGTATTTT. It yields the protein CASSLWTAPVTDTQYF.

The chain uses TRBV18 and TRBJ2-7; TRBD1 might be the D (6 bases). CDR3 length: 14 residues. V shed 2 bases and J shed 2 bases, with 10 bases lying between them. Germline V lookup: CDR1 KGHSH, CDR2 LQKENI. The CDR3 spells CASSPAGAPYEQYF. Written as DNA, the CDR3 is TGTGCCAGCTCACCAGCAGGGGCACCCTACGAGCAGTACTTC. The variable domain in full, completed from reference TRBV18 and TRBJ2-7, reads NAGVMQNPRHLVRRRGQEARLRCSPMKGHSHVYWYRQLPEEGLKFMVYLQKENIIDESGMPKERFSAEFPKEGPSILRIQQVVRGDSAAYFCASSPAGAPYEQYFGPGTRLTVT.

Comments on this clone: Other DNA variants within this sample encode the same CDR3. The chain combines TRBV6-2 or TRBV6-3 with TRBJ2-7, with TRBD1 matching over 10 bases. V was pared by 2 bases and J by 2 bases, with 3 bases of the junction left unmatched. Germline V CDR1 and CDR2: MNHEY, SVGEGT. The CDR3 sequence is 15 residues long. This chain's CDR3 is CASSYLGQGAYEQYF. CDR3 sequence (DNA): TGTGCCAGCAGTTACCTCGGACAGGGGGCCTACGAGCAGTACTTC.

The chain carries TRBV28 and TRBJ2-5; D is unresolved. The CDR3 runs to 13 residues. The V gene lost 8 bases and the J gene lost 0 bases, with 10 bases spanning the gap. Germline V gene sequence: CDR1 MDHEN, CDR2 SYDVKM. The DNA of the CDR3 is TGTGCCAGCGGAACAGAGTACCAAGAGACCCAGTACTTC. It translates to CASGTEYQETQYF.

The V gene is TRBV6-5, the J gene TRBJ2-7; 8 nucleotides agree with TRBD1. Unmatched junction bases numbered 3, after V lost 5 bases and J lost 0 bases. The germline CDR1 and CDR2 sequences are MNHEY and SVGAGI. The CDR3 length is 14 residues. CDR3 coding DNA: TGTGCCAGCAGTCGACAGGGGAGCTCCTACGAGCAGTACTTC. It yields the protein CASSRQGSSYEQYF.

The chain carries TRBV5-4 and TRBJ2-3; 13 bases map to TRBD2. V lost 4 bases and J lost 3; bases outside the gene matches: 5. Germline V lookup: CDR1 SGHNT, CDR2 YYREEE (reference sequence). This CDR3 is built from 16 residues. CDR3 coding DNA: TGTGCCAGCAGCCCAGGACTAGCGGGAGAGACAGATACGCAGTATTTT. Its protein product is CASSPGLAGETDTQYF.

V usage is TRBV13 and J usage is TRBJ1-4; TRBD1 matches 7 bases. V gave up 0 bases and J gave up 8 bases; unmatched junction bases: 12. The CDR3 sequence is 17 residues long. Germline V CDR1 and CDR2: PRHDT, FYEKMQ (reference sequence). As DNA, the CDR3 is TGTGCCAGCAGCTTAGGCCAGGACAGGATGGACTACGAAAAACTGTTTTTT. Translated, it gives CASSLGQDRMDYEKLFF.

V is TRBV23-1 and J is TRBJ1-5; D is unclear. TRBV23-1 is an ORF for which the function is uncertain. Deletions cut 8 bases from V and 3 bases from J, with 17 bases between. The CDR3 length is 15 residues. The CDR3 reads CASRVTGPFNQPQHF. CDR3 coding DNA: TGCGCCAGCCGAGTGACGGGTCCTTTCAATCAGCCCCAGCATTTT.

The gene calls are TRBV9 and TRBJ2-7; no reliable D call. V gave up 0 bases and J gave up 2 bases, with 6 bases separating them. This CDR3 is built from 13 residues. Germline V gene lookup returns CDR1 SGDLS and CDR2 YYNGEE. This chain's CDR3 is CASSVDPTYEQYF. The CDR3 nucleotides are TGTGCCAGCAGCGTAGATCCCACCTACGAGCAGTACTTC.

The table lists this clone with a few counts. The rearrangement uses TRBV27 and TRBJ1-2, with 10 nucleotides matching TRBD1. The V and J ends lost 4 bases and 8 bases, in that order; junction bases with no gene match: 7. The CDR3 sequence is 14 residues long. CDR1 MNHEY and CDR2 SMNVEV come from the germline V gene (reference sequence). The DNA for the CDR3 is TGTGCCAGCAGTTCCCGACAGGGGGCGCTAGGCTACACCTTC. As protein: CASSSRQGALGYTF.

The chain combines TRBV6-5 with TRBJ2-1; no clear D. The CDR3 extends over 13 amino acids. Germline assignment: CDR1 MNHEY and CDR2 SVGAGI. Trimming pared 7 bases from V and 1 base from J, leaving 8 bases between. As DNA, the CDR3 is TGTGCCAGCATATCGTTTTCCTACAATGAGCAGTTCTTC. Amino acids: CASISFSYNEQFF.

The CDR3 nucleotides are TGTGCCAGCAGCTTAGGGGGAGGGAAAAGCCCTGAAGCTTTCTTT. This translates into CASSLGGGKSPEAFF. The chain is built from TRBV7-8 and TRBJ1-1; D is unresolved. The CDR3 extends over 15 amino acids. Germline values: CDR1 SGHVS, CDR2 FQNEAQ. V was cut by 1 base and J by 6 bases, with 15 bases left in between. The whole variable domain, filled in from reference TRBV7-8 and TRBJ1-1, reads GAGVSQSPRYKVAKRGQDVALRCDPISGHVSLFWYQQALGQGPEFLTYFQNEAQLDKSGLPSDRFFAERPEGSVSTLKIQRTQQEDSAVYLCASSLGGGKSPEAFFGQGTRLTVV.

This chain links TRBV9 with TRBJ2-2; 9 nucleotides match TRBD2. The germline gives CDR1 SGDLS, CDR2 YYNGEE. Losses at the gene ends were 3 bases for V and 6 bases for J; bases not matched to a gene: 3. This CDR3 has 14 amino acids. The CDR3 DNA is TGTGCCAGCAGCGAGCGGACTAGCGCCGGGGAGCTGTTTTTT. As protein: CASSERTSAGELFF. The whole variable domain, filled in from reference TRBV9 and TRBJ2-2, reads DSGVTQTPKHLITATGQRVTLRCSPRSGDLSVYWYQQSLDQGLQFLIQYYNGEERAKGNILERFSAQQFPDLHSELNLSSLELGDSALYFCASSERTSAGELFFGEGSRLTVL.

The chain couples TRBV4-1 to TRBJ1-4, with unresolved D. Trimming took off 4 bases at V and 4 bases at J, with 7 bases between the two ends. CDR1 is MGHRA, CDR2 YSYEKL, per germline. The CDR3 runs to 13 residues. The CDR3 here is CASSLILNEKLFF. CDR3 DNA sequence: TGCGCCAGCAGCCTCATACTTAATGAAAAACTGTTTTTT.